One sample yielded the 14 T cell receptor beta chains listed below, sequenced in a study of neurological immune-mediated disorders (dated by TCRdb to about 2019). The library relied on 5' RACE. TCRdb names Illumina HiSeq 2500 as the instrument used. TCRdb cleaned the public reads at Q25 with fastp, built clones with MiXCR and kept in-frame beta chains. Every entry covers one CDR3 protein and lists the most common genes and DNA from its rows. Across this sample there are 55,000 to 75,000 distinct CDR3 sequences, with over 2% seen only once. Around 3% of the sample is taken by the ten largest. Sequences were obtained from PBMCs. The source of these receptors is a man in his forties or fifties with multiple sclerosis.

This clonotype showed up just a few times. The chain couples TRBV7-6 to TRBJ1-1, with 8 bases identical to TRBD1. After removal of 5 bases from V and 1 base from J, the junction contained 3 bases not matched to a gene. Per the germline V gene, CDR1 is SGHVS and CDR2 is FNYEAQ. The CDR3 sequence is 14 residues long. The CDR3 nucleotides read TGTGCCAGCAGCCCCGGACAGGGGAACACTGAAGCTTTCTTT. As protein: CASSPGQGNTEAFF.

This clonotype was detected ten times or more. This chain uses TRBV4-3 with TRBJ2-7; D is undetermined. The germline V gene has CDR1 LGHNA and CDR2 YSLEER. V lost 3 bases, J lost 3 bases, and 6 bases lay in between. The CDR3 runs to 12 residues. DNA of the CDR3: TGCGCCAGCAGCCATGCGTACTACGAGCAGTACTTC. It specifies CASSHAYYEQYF.

At least ten counts were recorded for this clonotype. The rearrangement joins TRBV20-1 to TRBJ2-5; TRBD2 is a possible D gene (6 bases). V was shortened by 2 bases and J by 10 bases, with 20 bases between the two germline ends. From germline, CDR1 is DFQATT and CDR2 SNEGSKA (reference sequence). The CDR3 contains 14 residues. CDR3 region: CSARPWTTGEVQYF. DNA for the CDR3: TGCAGTGCTAGACCCTGGACTACTGGTGAGGTCCAGTACTTC.

This clonotype was seen at least ten times. This chain links TRBV5-1 with TRBJ1-3, with D uncertain. Germline assignment: CDR1 SGHRS and CDR2 YFSETQ. V lost 0 bases and J lost 3, with 7 bases in between. This CDR3 spans 14 amino acids. The CDR3 sequence is CASSLGSYGNTIYF. The CDR3 nucleotides read TGCGCCAGCAGCTTGGGGTCGTATGGAAACACCATATATTTT.

This clonotype was counted many times. The chain recombines TRBV20-1 with TRBJ1-6; D uncertain. The CDR3 is 16 residues long. Germline V gives CDR1 DFQATT, CDR2 SNEGSKA (reference sequence). V lost 0 bases to trimming and J lost 7 bases, with 16 bases between them. The CDR3 nucleotides read TGCAGTGCTAGAGATTTTAGAAAGGGCGGCAATTCACCCCTCCACTTT. Translation gives CSARDFRKGGNSPLHF.

Many counts were recorded for this clonotype. The rearrangement uses TRBV20-1 and TRBJ1-1; D may be TRBD1 (5 bases). Germline CDR1 and CDR2: DFQATT and SNEGSKA (reference sequence). The V end lost 1 base, the J end lost 4 bases, and 13 bases lay between the germline ends. The CDR3 runs 14 residues. CDR3 nucleotides: TGCAGTGCTAGAGTTTCAGGGATCAGCACTGAAGCTTTCTTT. Residues: CSARVSGISTEAFF.

This clonotype was seen ten or more times. The chain couples TRBV4-3 to TRBJ1-4; the D is unclear. This CDR3 has 16 amino acids. Germline values: CDR1 LGHNA, CDR2 YSLEER. Trimming shortened V by 1 base and J by 4 bases, and 13 bases separated the two germline ends. The CDR3 region has the DNA TGCGCCAGCAGCCAAGGAACTGACCGGGGTAATGAAAAACTGTTTTTT. As protein: CASSQGTDRGNEKLFF.

This clonotype was counted at least ten times. The rearrangement links TRBV7-2 to TRBJ2-5; 8 nucleotides agree with TRBD2. With 6 bases clipped from V and 0 bases from J, the junction kept 9 bases outside the gene matches. Looked up from germline, CDR1 is SGHTA and CDR2 is FQGNSA. The CDR3 is 16 residues long. This CDR3 is CASRESGGLNQETQYF. DNA for the CDR3: TGTGCCAGCAGGGAAAGCGGGGGTCTAAACCAAGAGACCCAGTACTTC. The complete variable domain, with remaining parts taken from reference TRBV7-2 and TRBJ2-5, reads GAGVSQSPSNKVTEKGKDVELRCDPISGHTALYWYRQSLGQGLEFLIYFQGNSAPDKSGLPSDRFSAERTGGSVSTLTIQRTQQEDSAVYLCASRESGGLNQETQYFGPGTRLLVL.

Ten or more counts support this clonotype. The chain has TRBV28 and TRBJ2-3; TRBD2 matches at 9 bases. The trim removed 2 bases at V and 0 bases at J, leaving 0 bases unmatched. The CDR3 sequence is 15 residues long. In germline, CDR1 is MDHEN, CDR2 SYDVKM. The CDR3 region has the DNA TGTGCCAGCAGTTTAGCGGGGGGGAGCACAGATACGCAGTATTTT. This translates into CASSLAGGSTDTQYF.

In this sample, this clonotype turned up many times. The V and J genes are TRBV20-1 and TRBJ2-5; 10 bases are shared with TRBD2. CDR3 length: 14 residues. V shed 5 bases and J 4 bases; nucleotides not matched to a gene: 7. CDR1 is DFQATT, CDR2 SNEGSKA, per germline (reference sequence). The CDR3 loop reads CSAGLAEWRETQYF. DNA for the CDR3: TGCAGTGCTGGACTAGCGGAGTGGAGAGAGACCCAGTACTTC.

This clonotype was seen at least ten times. This chain connects TRBV5-1 to TRBJ1-5, with a possible D match to TRBD1 (5 bases). V lost 4 bases, J lost 6 bases, and 14 bases lay in between. This CDR3 comprises 14 residues. Germline CDR1 and CDR2: SGHRS and YFSETQ. The chain's CDR3 is CASSNDGGGQPQHF. Here the CDR3 DNA reads TGCGCCAGCAGCAACGACGGGGGTGGTCAGCCCCAGCATTTT.

The table lists this clonotype with many counts. The chain recombines TRBV4-3 with TRBJ2-1, with a possible D match to TRBD2 (6 bases). Trimming removed 4 bases at V and 3 bases at J, with 16 bases between. CDR3 length: 16 amino acids. Germline-derived CDR1 and CDR2 are LGHNA and YSLEER. CDR3 DNA: TGCGCCAGCAGCCTGGGAGTTAAGGGAGGCTACAATGAGCAGTTCTTC. As protein: CASSLGVKGGYNEQFF.

This clonotype was counted many times. The chain has TRBV12-3 or TRBV12-4 and TRBJ1-1, with a possible D match to TRBD1 (5 bases). V was clipped by 5 bases and J by 0 bases, with 13 bases between them. The CDR3 has 15 residues. CDR3 coding DNA: TGTGCCAGCAGTCACAGGTCCCTCATGAACACTGAAGCTTTCTTT. Translating gives CASSHRSLMNTEAFF.

The sample holds many counts of this clonotype. The V call is TRBV7-9, the J call TRBJ1-1; 9 bases agree with TRBD1. CDR1 SEHNR and CDR2 FQNEAQ come from the germline V gene (reference sequence). Unmatched junction bases numbered 6, after V lost 5 bases and J lost 8 bases. The CDR3 loop spans 13 amino acids. This chain's CDR3 is CASSATGGQEAFF. The CDR3 DNA sequence: TGTGCCAGCAGCGCGACAGGGGGGCAAGAAGCTTTCTTT.